Given below is one T cell receptor (beta chain) in context. The CDR3 sequence is 17 residues long. J gave up 3 bases and V 5 bases, and 14 bases lay outside the gene matches. Per germline, CDR1 SGHTA and CDR2 FQGNSA. The data stem from a study of blood T cell repertoires in COVID-19. Study-wide background: COVID-19 samples from acute and convalescent phases originated in the United States, Italy and Spain. Nucleic acid was either cDNA or gDNA, and it came from T cells, B-cell-depleted T cells, or PBMCs.

In the original workflow: Estimated nucleated cell counts came from reference gene primer amplification. Produced via immunoSEQ multiplex PCR; TCRdb's table is partial and in-frame only. V and J calls and clone size are those listed in that table; D and trimming were worked out from the DNA. Among roughly 200,000 clones listed, about 75% were seen once. The sequenced sample was peripheral blood. The receptor's source is a woman in her fifties or sixties with active or convalescent COVID-19. The gene calls are TRBV7-2 and TRBJ2-3; 7 bases map to TRBD2. CDR3 residues: CASSLLGGGVQTDTQYF. The CDR3 DNA reads as TGTGCCAGCAGCCTCCTTGGGGGAGGGGTTCAGACAGATACGCAGTATTTT. Together with reference TRBV7-2 and TRBJ2-3, the CDR3 gives the full variable domain: GAGVSQSPSNKVTEKGKDVELRCDPISGHTALYWYRQSLGQGLEFLIYFQGNSAPDKSGLPSDRFSAERTGGSVSTLTIQRTQQEDSAVYLCASSLLGGGVQTDTQYFGPGTRLTVL.